The next 7 T cell receptor beta chains were all read from a single sample in a study of OX40 agonist ivuxolimab in advanced cancers. Using immunoSEQ multiplex PCR, the repertoire was profiled, and TCRdb retains in-frame clones only, with some absent. In the table there are tens of thousands of clones, approximately 80% of which are singletons. Sequences were derived from CD4+ or CD8+ T cells sorted from blood, sampled in a trial of the OX40 agonist ivuxolimab. These TCRs come from an adult with an advanced solid tumor such as melanoma, head and neck, liver or kidney cancer.

This chain uses TRBV10-3 with TRBJ2-5; D not certain. Gene TRBJ2-7 matches the end of the DNA better, so the J call may be wrong. The CDR3 runs 11 residues. Germline values: CDR1 ENHRY, CDR2 SYGVKD. CDR3 coding DNA: TGTGCCATCAGTAACGACTACGAGCAGTACTTC. Translating gives CAISNDYEQYF.

The table lists this clone with a count of one. The V call is TRBV7-9, the J call TRBJ2-1; D might be TRBD2 (6 bases). Germline assignment: CDR1 SEHNR and CDR2 FQNEAQ (reference sequence). Trimming left V 5 bases short and J 5 bases short, with 10 bases between. The CDR3 length is 13 residues. CDR3 region: CASSGGIHNEQFF. The DNA of the CDR3 is TGTGCCAGCAGCGGCGGGATTCACAATGAGCAGTTCTTC.

The V call is TRBV2, the J call TRBJ2-7; no reliable D call. Between the trimmed V and J ends, which lost 7 bases and 2 bases, there was a span of 15 bases. The germline V gene has CDR1 SNHLY and CDR2 FYNNEI. This CDR3 contains 14 residues. The CDR3 DNA reads as TGTGCCAGCATCCACGTCGGTTTTCCCTACGAGCAGTACTTC. Protein product: CASIHVGFPYEQYF.

The chain joins TRBV14 to TRBJ1-5, with D perhaps matching TRBD1 (6 bases). The CDR3 runs 15 residues. Germline loops: CDR1 SGHDN, CDR2 FVKESK. V shed 0 bases and J shed 4 bases, with 10 bases lying between them. DNA of the CDR3: TGTGCCAGCAGCCAAGAAGGGGGGGAAAATCAGCCCCAGCATTTT. Its protein is CASSQEGGENQPQHF.

The chain couples TRBV14 to TRBJ2-3; D is uncertain. Trimming removed 0 bases from V and 0 bases from J, with 7 bases in between. CDR3 size: 15 residues. The germline gives CDR1 SGHDN, CDR2 FVKESK. This CDR3 is CASSQDLGSTDTQYF. DNA for the CDR3: TGTGCCAGCAGCCAAGATCTTGGCAGCACAGATACGCAGTATTTT. Looking up the rest from reference TRBV14 and TRBJ2-3 gives the full variable domain: EAGVTQFPSHSVIEKGQTVTLRCDPISGHDNLYWYRRVMGKEIKFLLHFVKESKQDESGMPNNRFLAERTGGTYSTLKVQPAELEDSGVYFCASSQDLGSTDTQYFGPGTRLTVL.

The chain is built from TRBV5-4 and TRBJ2-6, with D tentatively TRBD2 (6 bases). CDR1 and CDR2 (germline): SGHNT, YYREEE (reference sequence). The germline V and J ends were trimmed by 10 bases and 3 bases, with 8 bases remaining between them. The CDR3 has 12 residues. The CDR3 bases are TGTGCCGGGGGGTTTGGGGCCAACGTCCTGACTTTC. It yields the protein CAGGFGANVLTF.

The chain employs TRBV18 and TRBJ2-7; tentative D call: TRBD2 (6 bases). The CDR3 length is 17 residues. The germline V gene has CDR1 KGHSH and CDR2 LQKENI. Trimming cost V 3 bases and J 4 bases, with 22 bases left between them. The CDR3 DNA sequence: TGTGCCAGCTCACCGCTAAATTCCGGGGGACCTACTTACGAGCAGTACTTC. It encodes CASSPLNSGGPTYEQYF. The whole variable domain, filled in from reference TRBV18 and TRBJ2-7, reads NAGVMQNPRHLVRRRGQEARLRCSPMKGHSHVYWYRQLPEEGLKFMVYLQKENIIDESGMPKERFSAEFPKEGPSILRIQQVVRGDSAAYFCASSPLNSGGPTYEQYFGPGTRLTVT.